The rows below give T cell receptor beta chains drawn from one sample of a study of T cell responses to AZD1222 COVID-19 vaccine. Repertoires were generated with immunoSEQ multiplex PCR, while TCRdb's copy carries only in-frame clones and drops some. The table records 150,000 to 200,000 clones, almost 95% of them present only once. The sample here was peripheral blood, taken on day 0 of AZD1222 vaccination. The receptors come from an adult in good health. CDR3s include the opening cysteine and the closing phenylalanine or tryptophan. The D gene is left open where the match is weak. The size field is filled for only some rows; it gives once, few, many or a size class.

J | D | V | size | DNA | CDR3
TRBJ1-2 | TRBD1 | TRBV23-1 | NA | TGCGCCAGCAGTGACGGGTCGGACAGGGGGTTCCCAGCTAACTATGGCTACACCTTC | CASSDGSDRGFPANYGYTF
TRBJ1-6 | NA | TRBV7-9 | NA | TGTGCCAGCAGAAAAACAGGATCTCATTCACCCCTCCACTTT | CASRKTGSHSPLHF
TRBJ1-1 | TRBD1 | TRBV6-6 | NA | TGTGCCAGCATCATTACGGGACAGGGCCATGCTTTCTTT | CASIITGQGHAFF
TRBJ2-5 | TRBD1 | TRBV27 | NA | TGTGCCAGCAGTTTAACAGGGGATGGCGAGACCCAGTACTTC | CASSLTGDGETQYF
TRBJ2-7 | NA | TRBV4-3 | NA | TGCGCCAGCAGCCAGGGAGTCGAGTACGAGCAGTACTTC | CASSQGVEYEQYF
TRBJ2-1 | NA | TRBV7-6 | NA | TGTGCCAGCACCGGTGGGGGAGGGGGGAATGAGCAGTTCTTC | CASTGGGGGNEQFF
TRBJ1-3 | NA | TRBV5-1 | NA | TGCGCCAGCAGCTTGGCCGGGGGGAACTCTGGAAACACCATATATTTT | CASSLAGGNSGNTIYF
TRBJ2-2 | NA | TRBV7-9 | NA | TGTGCCAGCAGCCTGACCCAGAACACCGGGGAGCTGTTTTTT | CASSLTQNTGELFF
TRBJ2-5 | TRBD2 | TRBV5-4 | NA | TGTGCCAGCAGCTGGGAACTAGCGGGAGGTGAGACCCAGTACTTC | CASSWELAGGETQYF
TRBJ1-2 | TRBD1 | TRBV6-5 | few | TGTGCCAGCAGACAAGGGGGCCCTGGCTATGGCTACACCTTC | CASRQGGPGYGYTF
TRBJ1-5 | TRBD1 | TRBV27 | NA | TGTGCCAGCAGTTTAACAGGGGGACCCAATCAGCCCCAGCATTTT | CASSLTGGPNQPQHF
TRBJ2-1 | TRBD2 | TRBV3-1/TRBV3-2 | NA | TGTGCCAGCACCACTAGCGGGAGGGCCAATGAGCAGTTCTTC | CASTTSGRANEQFF
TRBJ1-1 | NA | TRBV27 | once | TGTGCCAGCAGTTTGAAAGCAGGGATGAACACTGAAGCTTTCTTT | CASSLKAGMNTEAFF
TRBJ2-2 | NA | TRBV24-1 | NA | TGTGCCACAGTATCAGGGTCCGGGGAGCTGTTTTTT | CATVSGSGELFF
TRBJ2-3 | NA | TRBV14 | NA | TGTGCCAGCAGCCAATCTCCCGGGAGTACGCAGTATTTT | CASSQSPGSTQYF
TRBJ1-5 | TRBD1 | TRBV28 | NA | TGTGCCAGCAGTTTGTGGGACAGGGGGCTGCAGCCCCAGCATTTT | CASSLWDRGLQPQHF
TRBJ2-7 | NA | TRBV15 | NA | TGTGCCACCAGCAGAGAAGGGGCCCAAGTCAGGGAGCAGTACTTC | CATSREGAQVREQYF
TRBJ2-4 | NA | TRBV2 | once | TGTGGTACCGGGCAGTTACTAGCCAAAAACATTCAGTACTTC | CGTGQLLAKNIQYF
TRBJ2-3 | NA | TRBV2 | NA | TGTGCCAGCAGTGCAGCGGGTCTAATCAAAGGCACAGATACGCAGTATTTT | CASSAAGLIKGTDTQYF
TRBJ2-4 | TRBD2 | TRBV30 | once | TGTGCCTACGGGACTAGTTGGATAGCCAAAAACATTCAGTACTTC | CAYGTSWIAKNIQYF
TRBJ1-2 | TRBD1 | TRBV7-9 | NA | TGTGCCAGCAGCTTATCTCAGGGGGCTCCCTATGGCTACACCTTC | CASSLSQGAPYGYTF
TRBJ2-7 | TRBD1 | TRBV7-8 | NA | TGTGCCAGCAGCCTCACGAGAGGACAGGGTTTCGAGCAGTACTTC | CASSLTRGQGFEQYF
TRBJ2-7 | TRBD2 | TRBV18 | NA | TGTGCCAGCTCGCCCCTGCGGGAGAGGTACGAGCAGTACTTC | CASSPLRERYEQYF
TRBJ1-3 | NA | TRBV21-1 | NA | TGTGCCAGCAGCAAAAAGAGGGTATTCTCTGGAAACACCATATATTTT | CASSKKRVFSGNTIYF
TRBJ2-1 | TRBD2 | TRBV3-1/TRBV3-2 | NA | TGTGCCAGCAGCCAAGGGCGAAGCGTGGCGGGGGGTGAGCAGTTCTTC | CASSQGRSVAGGEQFF
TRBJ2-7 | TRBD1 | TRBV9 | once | TGTGCCAGCAGCGTAGGATTGAGGGACAGGACCGACTACGAGCAGTACTTC | CASSVGLRDRTDYEQYF
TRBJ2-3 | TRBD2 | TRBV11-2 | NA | TGTGCCAGCATGGGACTAGTCACAGATACGCAGTATTTT | CASMGLVTDTQYF
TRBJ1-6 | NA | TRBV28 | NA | TGTGCCAGCAGTCGGACAGCGATTAATTCACCCCTCCACTTT | CASSRTAINSPLHF
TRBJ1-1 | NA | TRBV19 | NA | TGTGCCAGTAATTGGGGCGTTGGGACTGAAGCTTTCTTT | CASNWGVGTEAFF
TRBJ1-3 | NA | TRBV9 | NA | TGTGCCAGCAGCGTAGGAGGGGACACCATATATTTT | CASSVGGDTIYF
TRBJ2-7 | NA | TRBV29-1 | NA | TGCAGCGTTGAGGTACAGGGTAATTTCGACGAGCAGTACTTC | CSVEVQGNFDEQYF
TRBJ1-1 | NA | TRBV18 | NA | TGTGCCAGCTCACCAGAAGGGTACGGAGCTTTCTTT | CASSPEGYGAFF
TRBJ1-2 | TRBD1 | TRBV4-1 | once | TGCGCCAGCAGCCCGACAGGGATGGGCGGCTACACCTTC | CASSPTGMGGYTF
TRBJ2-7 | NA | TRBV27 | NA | TGTGCCAGCAGTCCCACTTTCGGGGGTGTATACGAGCAGTACTTC | CASSPTFGGVYEQYF
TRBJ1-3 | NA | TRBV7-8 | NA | TGTGCCAGCAGCCCCCTTATTGGCTCTGGAAACACCATATATTTT | CASSPLIGSGNTIYF
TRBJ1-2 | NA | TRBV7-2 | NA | TGTGCCAGCAGCTTAGTGGGAGGCAGAACCTTTTATGGCTACACCTTC | CASSLVGGRTFYGYTF
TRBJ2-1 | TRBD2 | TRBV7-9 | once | TGTGCCAGCAGCTTGCGAACTAGCGGCCTTTTGGAGCAGTTCTTC | CASSLRTSGLLEQFF
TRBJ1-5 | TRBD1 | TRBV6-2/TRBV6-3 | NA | TGTGCCAGCAGTTATGGACAGGCGGATAAGCAATCAGCCCCAGCATTT | CASSYGQADKQSAPAF
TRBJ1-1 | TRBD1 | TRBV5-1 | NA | TGCGCCAGCAGCAGCACAGGGGCCGGGAACACTGAAGCTTTCTTT | CASSSTGAGNTEAFF
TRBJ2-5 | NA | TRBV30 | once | TGTGCCTGGAGTGTAAAACTAATGGGGGACCAGACGCGGGAGACCCAGTACTTC | CAWSVKLMGDQTRETQYF